The 32 T cell receptor beta chains in this list originate from one sample, sequenced in a study of T-cell reconstitution after alpha-beta-depleted transplantation in children. It was with unique molecular identifiers that the TCRbeta library was prepared. MiXCR, applied by TCRdb to the PCR reads, yields one record per CDR3 protein. Here the sample spans about 400,000 distinct CDR3 sequences, roughly 14% being singletons. The sequences come from PBMCs, collected from the stem cell graft. The receptors were gathered from a human donor who donated a stem cell graft to a child with Fanconi anemia.

This clonotype has a count of ten or more. V usage is TRBV14 and J usage is TRBJ2-2, with D unclear. Trimming took off 0 bases at V and 1 base at J, with 3 bases between the two ends. This CDR3 has 14 amino acids. Germline CDR1 SGHDN, CDR2 FVKESK. CDR3 coding DNA: TGTGCCAGCAGCCAAGATATGAACACCGGGGAGCTGTTTTTT. Encoded protein: CASSQDMNTGELFF.

Here the CDR3 DNA reads TGTGCCAGCAGCGTAGACGGGACAGAGGCCTACGAGCAGTACTTC. Amino acid sequence: CASSVDGTEAYEQYF. The rearrangement uses TRBV9 and TRBJ2-7; 7 bases align to TRBD1. Germline lookup yields CDR1 SGDLS and CDR2 YYNGEE. V gave up 0 bases and J gave up 2 bases; unmatched junction bases: 5. The CDR3 has 15 amino acids.

This chain uses TRBV7-2 with TRBJ2-1, with D hard to call. The CDR3 runs to 15 residues. V was clipped by 6 bases and J by 6 bases, with 18 bases between them. Germline V gene data show CDR1 as SGHTA and CDR2 as FQGNSA. Written as DNA, the CDR3 is TGTGCCAGCAGTCGTCTGCCGGGCCTCGCCAATGAGCAGTTCTTC. It specifies CASSRLPGLANEQFF.

The genes are TRBV20-1 and TRBJ1-1; tentative D call: TRBD1 (6 bases). The germline V and J ends were trimmed by 1 base and 5 bases, with 14 bases remaining between them. The CDR3 consists of 14 residues. Germline CDR1 DFQATT, CDR2 SNEGSKA (reference sequence). The CDR3 DNA follows: TGCAGTGCTAGAGCCCCGGGACATGTAACTGAAGCTTTCTTT. It encodes CSARAPGHVTEAFF.

This clonotype appeared a few times. J is TRBJ1-5 and V is TRBV18; D remains ambiguous. This CDR3 region has 13 residues. V shed 5 bases and J shed 7 bases, with 12 bases lying between them. Germline CDR1 is KGHSH and CDR2 is LQKENI. Here the CDR3 DNA reads TGTGCCAGCTCAGGAGGACGACGGCAGCCCCAGCATTTT. It specifies CASSGGRRQPQHF.

This chain connects TRBV28 to TRBJ1-1; D is unclear. Germline V gene lookup returns CDR1 MDHEN and CDR2 SYDVKM. This CDR3 is built from 14 residues. V was clipped by 6 bases and J by 5 bases, with 16 bases between them. CDR3 protein: CASRPDRDVTEAFF. The CDR3 coding sequence is TGTGCCAGCAGGCCGGACCGCGACGTTACTGAAGCTTTCTTT.

The rearrangement uses TRBV24-1 and TRBJ2-3; 8 bases are a match to TRBD1. Germline CDR1 reads KGHDR; CDR2 reads SFDVKD. V was pared by 9 bases and J by 0 bases, with 7 bases of the junction left unmatched. The length of the CDR3 is 15 residues. The CDR3 here is CATQDRVRSTDTQYF. The CDR3, as DNA: TGTGCCACCCAGGACAGGGTGAGAAGCACAGATACGCAGTATTTT.

This sequence joins TRBV5-1 and TRBJ1-2; D is possibly TRBD1 (5 bases). Trimming stripped 7 bases from V and 1 base from J, with 11 bases between. This CDR3 is built from 13 residues. Germline assignment: CDR1 SGHRS and CDR2 YFSETQ. The CDR3 protein is CASRPDSNYGYTF. The CDR3 coding sequence is TGCGCCAGCCGGCCAGACAGTAACTATGGCTACACCTTC. The whole variable domain, filled in from reference TRBV5-1 and TRBJ1-2, reads KAGVTQTPRYLIKTRGQQVTLSCSPISGHRSVSWYQQTPGQGLQFLFEYFSETQRNKGNFPGRFSGRQFSNSRSEMNVSTLELGDSALYLCASRPDSNYGYTFGSGTRLTVV.

This clonotype was observed a handful of times. The gene calls are TRBV9 and TRBJ1-2; 10 nucleotides agree with TRBD1. The V gene's germline CDR1 is SGDLS and CDR2 YYNGEE. After removal of 2 bases from V and 5 bases from J, the junction contained 6 bases not matched to a gene. The CDR3 covers 15 residues. The CDR3 here is CASSVPGTGVYGYTF. The DNA for the CDR3 is TGTGCCAGCAGCGTTCCCGGGACAGGGGTTTATGGCTACACCTTC.

The sample holds a few counts of this clonotype. The chain joins TRBV6-1 to TRBJ1-2; D is possibly TRBD1 (6 bases). The CDR3 is 16 amino acids. Looked up from germline, CDR1 is MNHNS and CDR2 is SASEGT. V lost 7 bases and J lost 4, with 22 bases in between. CDR3: CASTSLSWTDLYGYTF. As DNA, the CDR3 is TGTGCCAGCACCTCCCTTAGCTGGACAGATCTCTATGGCTACACCTTC.

This clonotype occurred many times. This rearrangement joins TRBV9 to TRBJ2-1; 8 nucleotides align to TRBD1. J was trimmed by 4 bases and V by 7 bases; bases with no gene match: 10. Looked up from germline, CDR1 is SGDLS and CDR2 is YYNGEE. CDR3 length: 15 amino acids. CDR3 residues: CASAGKTGEYNEQFF. Here the CDR3 DNA reads TGTGCCAGCGCGGGGAAGACAGGGGAGTACAATGAGCAGTTCTTC.

This clonotype was picked up a small number of times. The chain couples TRBV3-1 to TRBJ2-3, with TRBD1 matching 9 bases. Trimming at V came to 4 bases and at J to 2 bases, leaving 4 bases not matched to a gene. This CDR3 has 15 amino acids. CDR1 and CDR2 from the germline V gene are LGHDT and YNNKEL (reference sequence). The CDR3 protein is CASSPGTGNTDTQYF. CDR3 sequence (DNA): TGTGCCAGCAGCCCCGGGACAGGGAACACAGATACGCAGTATTTT.

This clonotype was seen ten or more times. The chain employs TRBV7-9 and TRBJ1-1; D is unclear. The germline V and J ends were trimmed by 0 bases and 4 bases, with 9 bases remaining between them. Germline-derived CDR1 and CDR2 are SEHNR and FQNEAQ (reference sequence). CDR3 length: 14 residues. The CDR3 protein is CASSLAGSGTEAFF. The CDR3 nucleotides read TGTGCCAGCAGCTTAGCAGGGTCGGGCACTGAAGCTTTCTTT.

In this sample, this clonotype turned up a few times. The chain combines TRBV5-1 with TRBJ2-7; 7 bases align to TRBD2. From germline, CDR1 is SGHRS and CDR2 YFSETQ. This CDR3 comprises 14 residues. With 4 bases clipped from V and 6 bases from J, the junction kept 10 bases outside the gene matches. This chain's CDR3 is CASSLAVSGGEQYF. CDR3 DNA sequence: TGCGCCAGCAGCCTAGCGGTATCCGGTGGCGAGCAGTACTTC.

The chain combines TRBV3-1 with TRBJ2-3, with 14 bases aligning to TRBD2. J was trimmed by 6 bases and V by 5 bases; bases with no gene match: 13. CDR3 length: 18 residues. Germline loops: CDR1 LGHDT, CDR2 YNNKEL (reference sequence). The CDR3 loop reads CASSSGTSGGLVGDTQYF. The CDR3 DNA reads as TGTGCCAGCAGCTCCGGGACTAGCGGGGGCCTTGTTGGGGATACGCAGTATTTT.

This chain links TRBV7-8 with TRBJ2-1; TRBD1 might be the D (7 bases). The V end lost 4 bases, the J end lost 9 bases, and 13 bases lay between the germline ends. CDR3 size: 13 residues. Germline V gene sequence: CDR1 SGHVS, CDR2 FQNEAQ. CDR3 sequence: CASSSRQGGEQFF. The CDR3 DNA sequence: TGTGCCAGCAGCTCCAGACAGGGAGGTGAGCAGTTCTTC.

The chain is built from TRBV4-2 and TRBJ2-5; TRBD1 might be the D (6 bases). CDR3 length: 16 residues. Germline V gives CDR1 LGHNA, CDR2 YNFKEQ. With 10 bases removed from V and 3 bases from J, the gap between germline ends came to 24 bases. The CDR3 sequence is CATPQDVDRTEETQYF. CDR3 nucleotide sequence: TGTGCCACCCCACAAGACGTGGACAGAACAGAAGAGACCCAGTACTTC.

This clonotype was picked up many times. The CDR3 nucleotides read TGTGCCAGCAGTTTCGGGGGAAAGACTTTCTTT. This sequence encodes CASSFGGKTFF. The chain employs TRBV12-3 or TRBV12-4 and TRBJ1-1; D might be TRBD1 (5 bases). This CDR3 comprises 11 residues. V dropped 3 bases and J dropped 12 bases, with 11 bases sitting between them.

This clonotype was observed a handful of times. This sequence joins TRBV10-3 and TRBJ2-2, with D possibly called TRBD1 or TRBD2 (5 bases each). The CDR3 has 15 amino acids. Germline V lookup: CDR1 ENHRY, CDR2 SYGVKD. The V and J ends lost 10 bases and 1 base respectively, with 16 bases between them. CDR3 protein: CATKRPGRNTGELFF. The CDR3, as DNA: TGTGCCACCAAAAGACCGGGACGGAACACCGGGGAGCTGTTTTTT.

This clonotype was recorded at least ten times. CDR3 coding DNA: TGTGCCAGCAGCCTACAACGGGACACTGAAGCTTTCTTT. This gives the protein CASSLQRDTEAFF. This sequence joins TRBV7-7 and TRBJ1-1; no definite D call. Trimming cost V 5 bases and J 3 bases, with 10 bases left between them. CDR3 length: 13 residues. Germline values: CDR1 SSHAT, CDR2 FNYEAQ (reference sequence).

This clonotype was observed a few times. V usage is TRBV20-1 and J usage is TRBJ2-6; D is unresolved. The germline V and J ends were trimmed by 6 bases and 4 bases, with 7 bases remaining between them. The CDR3 is 12 residues long. Per the germline V gene, CDR1 is DFQATT and CDR2 is SNEGSKA (reference sequence). CDR3 sequence: CSANTGANVLTF. The CDR3 DNA is TGCAGTGCGAATACCGGGGCCAACGTCCTGACTTTC.

There are many counts of this clonotype. The CDR3 here is CASSIGRTAEAFF. Here the CDR3 DNA reads TGTGCCAGCAGCATTGGAAGGACCGCTGAAGCTTTCTTT. The rearrangement uses TRBV7-3 and TRBJ1-1; D is undetermined. CDR1 and CDR2 from the germline V gene are SGHTA and FQGTGA. The CDR3 has 13 amino acids. Trimming stripped 5 bases from V and 6 bases from J, with 13 bases between.

The chain combines TRBV3-1 with TRBJ1-4, with 12 bases aligning to TRBD1. CDR1 is LGHDT and CDR2 is YNNKEL in the germline V gene (reference sequence). Germline trimming cut 4 bases from V and 7 bases from J; bases unmatched to any gene: 1. This CDR3 spans 14 amino acids. The CDR3 loop is CASSRGQGAEKLFF. The CDR3 DNA reads TGTGCCAGCAGCCGGGGACAGGGGGCTGAAAAACTGTTTTTT. The entire variable domain, with the rest obtained from reference TRBV3-1 and TRBJ1-4, is as follows: DTAVSQTPKYLVTQMGNDKSIKCEQNLGHDTMYWYKQDSKKFLKIMFSYNNKELIINETVPNRFSPKSPDKAHLNLHINSLELGDSAVYFCASSRGQGAEKLFFGSGTQLSVL.

The V gene is TRBV3-1, the J gene TRBJ1-1; no clear D gene. Germline CDR1 LGHDT, CDR2 YNNKEL (reference sequence). The CDR3 totals 15 residues. The V end lost 1 base, the J end lost 1 base, and 10 bases lay between the germline ends. CDR3 DNA: TGTGCCAGCAGCCAAGTACCCGGACCGAACACTGAAGCTTTCTTT. It translates to CASSQVPGPNTEAFF.

In this sample, this clonotype turned up a few times. The chain uses TRBV5-1 and TRBJ1-1; no reliable D call. CDR1 and CDR2 from the germline V gene are SGHRS and YFSETQ. Trimming removed 0 bases from V and 0 bases from J, with 12 bases in between. The CDR3 sequence is 16 residues long. CDR3 sequence (DNA): TGCGCCAGCAGCTTGGTGAGTCAGCCCATGAACACTGAAGCTTTCTTT. The encoded protein is CASSLVSQPMNTEAFF.

This clonotype showed up just a few times. The chain joins TRBV7-9 to TRBJ2-1; D perhaps matches TRBD2 (5 bases). The CDR3 runs to 16 residues. CDR1 and CDR2 (germline): SEHNR, FQNEAQ (reference sequence). V was cut by 2 bases and J by 4 bases, with 15 bases left in between. The CDR3 DNA is TGTGCCAGCAGCTTACGTTGGTCGGGGATTTACAATGAGCAGTTCTTC. This translates into CASSLRWSGIYNEQFF.

In regard to this clonotype: A much larger clone sits a single nucleotide away, making a read error possible. This rearrangement joins TRBV14 to TRBJ2-1, with TRBD1 matching 8 bases. Trimming at V came to 0 bases and at J to 0 bases, leaving 4 bases not matched to a gene. There are 17 residues in the CDR3. Germline CDR1 and CDR2: SGHDN and FVKESK. In DNA form, the CDR3 reads TGTGCCAGCAGCCAAGATTGGACAGGGAGCTCCTACAATGAGCAGTTCTTC. Its translation is CASSQDWTGSSYNEQFF.

The sample holds many counts of this clonotype. The chain carries TRBV27 and TRBJ2-1; TRBD2 aligns across 12 bases. V was clipped by 3 bases and J by 8 bases; unmatched bases: 2. The CDR3 loop spans 14 amino acids. Germline CDR1 reads MNHEY; CDR2 reads SMNVEV (reference sequence). The CDR3 here is CASSLTSGGHEQFF. The CDR3 coding sequence is TGTGCCAGCAGTTTGACTAGCGGGGGACATGAGCAGTTCTTC.

The chain recombines TRBV5-1 with TRBJ2-1; tentatively, D is TRBD1 (6 bases). The V and J ends lost 3 bases and 5 bases respectively, with 12 bases between them. This CDR3 is built from 14 residues. Germline V gene data show CDR1 as SGHRS and CDR2 as YFSETQ. The CDR3 DNA reads as TGCGCCAGCAGCTCCCTCCGACAGGACAATGAGCAGTTCTTC. Translation gives CASSSLRQDNEQFF.

This clonotype was detected only a few times. CDR3 in DNA: TGCGCCACCAAAACAGGGTTTAATATGAACACTGAAGCTTTCTTT. Protein sequence: CATKTGFNMNTEAFF. The chain joins TRBV5-1 to TRBJ1-1, with D possibly TRBD1 on 6 matching bases. Germline values: CDR1 SGHRS, CDR2 YFSETQ. The CDR3 totals 15 residues. V was clipped by 9 bases and J by 0 bases, with 18 bases between them.

This clonotype was seen a handful of times. The chain carries TRBV5-1 and TRBJ1-4; TRBD1 is a possible D gene (6 bases). Trimming took 1 base from V and 2 from J, leaving 12 bases between them. Per germline, CDR1 SGHRS and CDR2 YFSETQ. The CDR3 has 16 residues. CDR3 nucleotide sequence: TGCGCCAGCAGCTTGCAGCCCAGGGGTACTAATGAAAAACTGTTTTTT. Translating it yields CASSLQPRGTNEKLFF.

This clonotype has ten or more counts. The rearrangement links TRBV27 to TRBJ2-2; unclear D gene. This CDR3 contains 14 residues. Trimming removed 6 bases at V and 4 bases at J, with 12 bases between. Per germline, CDR1 MNHEY and CDR2 SMNVEV (reference sequence). The CDR3 is CASRPRRGTGELFF. The CDR3 DNA is TGTGCCAGCAGACCCAGACGAGGCACCGGGGAGCTGTTTTTT.